This T cell receptor beta chain was sequenced in a study of T cell repertoires in aging, cancer and after chemotherapy. Across the whole study: The whole study produced a dataset of about 8.8 million TCR reads. Study-wide results and limits: Across the chemotherapy interval, each cancer cohort showed higher median generation probability, suggesting thymic rebound. In cancer patients, declining TCR diversity with age involved lost richness and lost evenness.

This CDR3 has 15 residues. V was clipped by 5 bases and J by 9 bases, with 23 bases between them. Comment on this clonotype: Its cognate antigen is unknown.

Multiplex touch-down PCR with TRB-A/B primers amplified rearranged V-D-J TRB sequences. TCRdb re-called the multiplex PCR reads with MiXCR, one entry per CDR3 protein. The data show over 9,500 distinct CDR3 sequences, 30% to 35% seen once. Amplification of TCR beta used genomic DNA extracted from peripheral blood. Source material: blood. This sequence joins TRBV12-3 or TRBV12-4 and TRBJ2-7, with D possibly TRBD2 on 8 matching bases. This TCR was recovered from a human donor in good health. CDR3 sequence reads: CASSRREGAGYRQYF. The DNA for the CDR3 is TGTGCCAGCAGTAGACGGGAGGGGGCTGGATACCGGCAGTACTTC.